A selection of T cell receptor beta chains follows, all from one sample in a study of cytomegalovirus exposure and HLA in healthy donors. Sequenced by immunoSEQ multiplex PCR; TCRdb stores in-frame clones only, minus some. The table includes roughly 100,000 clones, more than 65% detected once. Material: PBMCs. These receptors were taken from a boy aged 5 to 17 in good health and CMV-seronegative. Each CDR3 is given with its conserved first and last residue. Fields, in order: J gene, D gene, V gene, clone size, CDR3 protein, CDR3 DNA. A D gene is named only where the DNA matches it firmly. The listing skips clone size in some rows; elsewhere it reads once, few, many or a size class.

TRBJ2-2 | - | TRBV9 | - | CASSVGASYTGELFF | TGTGCCAGCAGCGTAGGGGCTAGCTACACCGGGGAGCTGTTTTTT
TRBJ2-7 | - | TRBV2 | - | CASSERTGSSYEQYF | TGTGCCAGCAGTGAACGGACTGGCAGCTCCTACGAGCAGTACTTC
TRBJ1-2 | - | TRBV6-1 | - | CASRRSTGYGYTF | TGTGCCAGCCGAAGATCGACGGGCTATGGCTACACCTTC
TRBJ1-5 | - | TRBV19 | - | CASTRQSHYQPQHF | TGTGCCAGTACCCGACAGTCTCACTATCAGCCCCAGCATTTT
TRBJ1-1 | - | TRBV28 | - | CASRNPGRWTEAFF | TGTGCCAGCAGGAACCCAGGGCGGTGGACTGAAGCTTTCTTT
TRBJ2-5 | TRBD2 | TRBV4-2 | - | CASSAGTSGSKEQYF | TGTGCCAGCAGCGCCGGGACTAGCGGGAGTAAGGAGCAGTACTTC
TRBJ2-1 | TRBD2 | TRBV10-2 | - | CASRRTSPAQFF | TGCGCCAGCAGGAGGACTAGCCCGGCGCAGTTCTTC
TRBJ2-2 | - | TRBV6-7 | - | CASSYPPYYTGELFF | TGTGCCAGCAGTTACCCTCCTTATTACACCGGGGAGCTGTTTTTT
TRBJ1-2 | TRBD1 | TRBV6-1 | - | CASSGQGALGYTF | TGTGCCAGCAGTGGACAGGGGGCGCTTGGCTACACCTTC
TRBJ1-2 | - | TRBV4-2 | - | CASSQETKRNRDYGYTF | TGTGCCAGCAGCCAAGAAACGAAGCGGAACAGGGACTATGGCTACACCTTC
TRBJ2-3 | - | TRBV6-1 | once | CASSEQGPDTQYF | TGTGCCAGCAGTGAACAGGGGCCAGATACGCAGTATTTT
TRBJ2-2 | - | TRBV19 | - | CASSIGPGSSDTGELFF | TGTGCCAGTAGTATAGGGCCAGGTTCCTCGGACACCGGGGAGCTGTTTTTT
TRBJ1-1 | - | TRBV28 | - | CASIHRSNTEAFF | TGTGCCAGCATTCACAGGTCGAACACTGAAGCTTTCTTT
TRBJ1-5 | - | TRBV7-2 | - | CASSRFQEGPQHF | TGTGCCAGCAGCCGATTTCAGGAGGGGCCCCAGCATTTT
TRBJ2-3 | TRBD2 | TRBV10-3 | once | CATNYRLAGDTDTQYF | TGTGCCACCAACTACCGACTAGCGGGGGACACAGATACGCAGTATTTT
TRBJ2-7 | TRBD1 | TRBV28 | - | CASSSQGLSYEQYF | TGTGCCAGCAGTTCACAGGGGCTTTCCTACGAGCAGTACTTC
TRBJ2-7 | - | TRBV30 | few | CAWSVLIAEQYF | TGTGCCTGGAGTGTACTAATAGCAGAGCAGTACTTC
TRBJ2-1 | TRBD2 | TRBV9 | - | CASSVSAGGPGDNEQFF | TGTGCCAGCAGCGTATCAGCGGGAGGGCCAGGGGACAATGAGCAGTTCTTC
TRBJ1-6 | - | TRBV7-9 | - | CASSAGQNSTPLHF | TGTGCCAGCAGCGCTGGACAGAACTCGACACCCCTCCACTTT
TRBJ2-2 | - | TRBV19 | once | CASRPGGTGELFF | TGTGCCAGTAGGCCCGGGGGTACCGGGGAGCTGTTTTTT
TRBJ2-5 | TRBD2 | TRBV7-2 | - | CASSLFSGRETQYF | TGTGCCAGCAGCCTCTTTAGCGGGAGGGAGACCCAGTACTTC
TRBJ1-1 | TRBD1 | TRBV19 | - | CASSLNRGPLNTEAFF | TGTGCCAGTAGCCTCAACAGGGGTCCCTTGAACACTGAAGCTTTCTTT
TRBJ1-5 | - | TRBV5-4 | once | CASSIDSQPQHF | TGTGCCAGCAGCATTGACAGTCAGCCCCAGCATTTT
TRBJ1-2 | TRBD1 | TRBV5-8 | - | CASSSGGGYTF | TGTGCCAGCAGCTCAGGGGGCGGCTACACCTTC
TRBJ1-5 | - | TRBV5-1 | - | CASSVVPGAAFSNQPQHF | TGCGCCAGCAGCGTAGTTCCAGGGGCAGCTTTTAGCAATCAGCCCCAGCATTTT
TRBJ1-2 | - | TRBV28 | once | CASSQGIQAGRDGYTF | TGTGCCAGCAGTCAGGGGATACAGGCAGGGAGGGACGGCTACACCTTC
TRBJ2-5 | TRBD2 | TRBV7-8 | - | CASSLEAGIGETQYF | TGTGCCAGCAGCTTGGAAGCGGGAATCGGTGAGACCCAGTACTTC
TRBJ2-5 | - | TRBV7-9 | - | CASSLRSGMSQETQYF | TGTGCCAGCAGCTTAAGGTCAGGGATGAGCCAAGAGACCCAGTACTTC
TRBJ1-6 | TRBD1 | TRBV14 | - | CASSQLGQKNSPLHF | TGTGCCAGCAGCCAGTTGGGACAGAAGAATTCACCCCTCCACTTT
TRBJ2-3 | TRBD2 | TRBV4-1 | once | CASSHPRGDHTQYF | TGCGCCAGCAGCCACCCCCGGGGGGACCATACGCAGTATTTT
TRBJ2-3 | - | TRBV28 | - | CASSLRADTQYF | TGTGCCAGCAGTTTGCGTGCAGATACGCAGTATTTT
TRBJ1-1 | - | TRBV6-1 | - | CASSVGSGGANTEAFF | TGTGCCAGCAGTGTAGGGTCGGGTGGGGCGAACACTGAAGCTTTCTTT
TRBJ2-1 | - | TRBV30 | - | CAWVSSLMSEQFF | TGTGCCTGGGTGTCCTCCCTTATGAGTGAGCAGTTCTTC
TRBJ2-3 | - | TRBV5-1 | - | CASSSYSPDTQYF | TGCGCCAGCAGCTCGTACAGTCCAGATACGCAGTATTTT
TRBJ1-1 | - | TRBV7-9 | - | CASSFGAEAFF | TGTGCCAGCAGCTTCGGGGCTGAAGCTTTCTTT
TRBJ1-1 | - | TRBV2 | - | CASTQLGAEAFF | TGTGCCAGCACTCAATTAGGGGCTGAAGCTTTCTTT
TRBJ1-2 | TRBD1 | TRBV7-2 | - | CASSSSGQGHYGYTF | TGTGCCAGCAGCTCTTCGGGACAGGGTCACTATGGCTACACCTTC
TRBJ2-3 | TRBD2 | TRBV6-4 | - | CASSDSAGSTDTQYF | TGTGCCAGCAGTGACTCAGCGGGGAGCACAGATACGCAGTATTTT